What follows are 25 T cell receptor beta chains derived from one specimen sequenced in a study of Graves' ophthalmopathy and Graves' hyperthyroidism. Amplification targeted the TCR beta CDR3 regions, with RNA transcripts as the source material. HTBI primers were used in a first-round RT-PCR, which preceded a second-round multiplex PCR. TCRdb passed the multiplex PCR reads through MiXCR, listing each CDR3 protein once. This table has 620,000 or so distinct CDR3 sequences, roughly 20% appearing once. Sequenced input: peripheral blood. These receptors originate from a woman in her late teens or twenties with stable Graves' hyperthyroidism. Some clones in this sample may be carry-over from other donors' samples.

This clonotype was counted at least ten times. V gene TRBV11-2 combines with J gene TRBJ2-5, with 13 bases fitting TRBD2. The CDR3 is 16 residues long. The V and J ends lost 5 bases and 4 bases, in that order; junction bases with no gene match: 7. CDR1 SGHAT and CDR2 FQNNGV come from the germline V gene. In nucleotides, the CDR3 is TGTGCCAGCAGCCCAACGACTAGCGGGAGGAGAGAGACCCAGTACTTC. This codes for CASSPTTSGRRETQYF.

This clonotype was seen at least ten times. This rearrangement joins TRBV6-2 or TRBV6-3 to TRBJ1-1; D is uncertain. CDR1 MNHEY and CDR2 SVGEGT come from the germline V gene. CDR3 length: 12 amino acids. V was cut by 7 bases and J by 5 bases, with 11 bases left in between. DNA for the CDR3: TGTGCCAGCAATCGAGTAGGAACTGAAGCTTTCTTT. It codes for CASNRVGTEAFF.

This clonotype appeared a few times. The chain uses TRBV20-1 and TRBJ1-2; a possible D gene is TRBD1 (5 bases). The CDR3 runs 13 residues. CDR1 is DFQATT and CDR2 is SNEGSKA in the germline V gene (reference sequence). V dropped 0 bases and J dropped 6 bases, with 11 bases sitting between them. In DNA, the CDR3 is TGCAGTGCTAGAGATTCACGGGGGAATGGCTACACCTTC. Its protein is CSARDSRGNGYTF.

In its sample, this clonotype was seen many times. The genes are TRBV6-1 and TRBJ1-5; the D gene is possibly TRBD1 (5 bases). V was trimmed by 8 bases and J by 7 bases, leaving 21 bases between them. Germline lookup yields CDR1 MNHNS and CDR2 SASEGT. The CDR3 is made up of 15 amino acids. The CDR3: CASSQLGGTGQPQHF. As DNA, the CDR3 is TGTGCCAGCTCCCAACTGGGGGGAACGGGGCAGCCCCAGCATTTT.

As to this clonotype: This may be a read error, as it is one base from a much larger clone. The V and J genes are TRBV25-1 and TRBJ2-7, with D possibly TRBD2 on 6 matching bases. The CDR3 length is 15 residues. Germline CDR1 is MGHDK and CDR2 is SYGVNS. Trimming removed 8 bases from V and 7 bases from J, with 24 bases in between. CDR3: CASVPGTLLSGEQYF. The CDR3, as DNA: TGTGCCAGCGTCCCTGGGACTCTACTATCAGGGGAGCAGTACTTC.

There are many counts of this clonotype. The chain combines TRBV20-1 with TRBJ2-7, with TRBD2 matching 10 bases. Germline V gives CDR1 DFQATT, CDR2 SNEGSKA (reference sequence). The CDR3 has 14 amino acids. J lost 3 bases, V lost 3 bases, and 5 bases had no gene match. CDR3 protein: CSASKRGGLYEQYF. The CDR3 nucleotides read TGCAGTGCTAGCAAGCGGGGGGGCCTCTACGAGCAGTACTTC.

This clonotype was observed at least ten times. The rearrangement uses TRBV6-1 and TRBJ2-5, with TRBD1 matching over 12 bases. This CDR3 has 16 residues. From germline, CDR1 is MNHNS and CDR2 SASEGT. With V trimmed by 9 bases and J by 4 bases, 12 bases remained unmatched. In DNA, the CDR3 is TGTGCCAGTAGGTCCGGGACAGGGGGCATTCCAGAGACCCAGTACTTC. Amino acids: CASRSGTGGIPETQYF.

In this sample, this clonotype turned up many times. The V gene is TRBV20-1, the J gene TRBJ1-2; D is uncertain. From germline, CDR1 is DFQATT and CDR2 SNEGSKA (reference sequence). V lost 6 bases, J lost 0 bases, and 11 bases lay in between. The CDR3 is 13 residues long. CDR3 sequence: CSAEAQTNYGYTF. The CDR3 region has the DNA TGCAGTGCCGAGGCACAGACTAACTATGGCTACACCTTC.

This clonotype showed up many times. The chain combines TRBV2 with TRBJ2-6; no definite D call. The germline gives CDR1 SNHLY, CDR2 FYNNEI. V was cut by 6 bases and J by 0 bases, with 9 bases left in between. The CDR3 is 15 residues long. CDR3 region: CASRSTTSGANVLTF. In nucleotides, the CDR3 is TGTGCCAGCAGGTCTACGACCTCTGGGGCCAACGTCCTGACTTTC.

The chain recombines TRBV4-1 with TRBJ1-2; possible D gene TRBD1, 5 bases. The V gene lost 0 bases and the J gene lost 3 bases, with 11 bases spanning the gap. CDR3 length equals 15 residues. The germline CDR1 and CDR2 sequences are MGHRA and YSYEKL. The CDR3 DNA is TGCGCCAGCAGCCAAGATTGGGGGGGTGACTATGGCTACACCTTC. Translated: CASSQDWGGDYGYTF.

This clonotype has ten or more counts. V and J are TRBV20-1 and TRBJ1-2; TRBD1 might be the D (6 bases). Germline V lookup: CDR1 DFQATT, CDR2 SNEGSKA (reference sequence). The CDR3 covers 12 residues. The V gene lost 2 bases and the J gene lost 6 bases, with 10 bases spanning the gap. The CDR3 reads CSARQGMDGYTF. As DNA, the CDR3 is TGCAGTGCTAGACAGGGGATGGATGGCTACACCTTC.

This clonotype was observed at least ten times. V usage is TRBV20-1 and J usage is TRBJ2-7; 7 bases are a match to TRBD2. This CDR3 spans 15 amino acids. V trimming: 6 bases; J trimming: 1 base; junction bases outside the gene matches: 12. The germline gives CDR1 DFQATT, CDR2 SNEGSKA (reference sequence). CDR3 DNA: TGCAGTGCCCTCAGTGGCGGGGGAGGATCCTACGAGCAGTACTTC. Protein sequence: CSALSGGGGSYEQYF.

This clonotype was detected ten times or more. The V and J genes are TRBV2 and TRBJ2-2; D is undetermined. V was pared by 4 bases and J by 1 base, with 10 bases between. The germline CDR1 and CDR2 sequences are SNHLY and FYNNEI. This CDR3 has 15 amino acids. The DNA of the CDR3 is TGTGCCAGCAGTGGGGTCGGCAGGAACACCGGGGAGCTGTTTTTT. Translating it yields CASSGVGRNTGELFF.

Ten or more counts support this clonotype. The chain employs TRBV6-1 and TRBJ2-7, with a weak D call TRBD2 (5 bases). V lost 2 bases, J lost 6 bases, and 20 bases lay in between. This CDR3 spans 16 amino acids. Germline values: CDR1 MNHNS, CDR2 SASEGT. The CDR3 protein is CASSETWERLGFEQYF. CDR3 sequence (DNA): TGTGCCAGCAGTGAAACGTGGGAGAGGCTGGGGTTCGAGCAGTACTTC.

The chain's CDR3 is CASSESGRGSPEAFF. The DNA of the CDR3 is TGTGCCAGCAGTGAATCGGGCAGGGGGTCCCCTGAAGCTTTCTTT. V usage is TRBV6-1 and J usage is TRBJ1-1; 7 positions match TRBD1. Germline assignment: CDR1 MNHNS and CDR2 SASEGT. Losses at the gene ends were 2 bases for V and 6 bases for J; bases not matched to a gene: 9. The CDR3 extends over 15 amino acids.

This clonotype was seen ten or more times. Just one base apart from a much larger clone, this may be a read error. CDR3 region: CASSKRDTQETQYF. The CDR3 DNA follows: TGTGCCAGCAGCAAACGGGACACCCAAGAGACCCAGTACTTC. This chain connects TRBV7-9 to TRBJ2-5; D possibly corresponds to TRBD1 (6 bases). V lost 5 bases to trimming and J lost 1 base, with 11 bases between them. The CDR3 sequence is 14 residues long. CDR1 and CDR2 from the germline V gene are SEHNR and FQNEAQ (reference sequence).

Many counts were recorded for this clonotype. This chain uses TRBV6-1 with TRBJ2-7, with 7 bases that match TRBD1. The CDR3 runs 14 residues. Germline V gene sequence: CDR1 MNHNS, CDR2 SASEGT. J gave up 6 bases and V 5 bases, and 10 bases lay outside the gene matches. CDR3 sequence (DNA): TGTGCCAGCAGTCGGACAGGCGATCAGTCCGAGCAGTACTTC. Translation: CASSRTGDQSEQYF.

Many counts were recorded for this clonotype. The chain joins TRBV12-3 or TRBV12-4 to TRBJ2-4; TRBD1 or TRBD2 may be the D gene (5 bases each). This CDR3 contains 14 residues. Between the trimmed V and J ends, which lost 3 bases and 7 bases, there was a span of 13 bases. The CDR3 reads CASSFPGALNIQYF. The CDR3 DNA sequence: TGTGCCAGCAGTTTCCCCGGGGCACTTAACATTCAGTACTTC.

This clonotype was seen many times. The V gene is TRBV28, the J gene TRBJ2-2; D not resolved. Germline V gives CDR1 MDHEN, CDR2 SYDVKM. Trimming shortened V by 11 bases and J by 3 bases, and 10 bases separated the two germline ends. The CDR3 covers 12 residues. CDR3 amino acids: CAVDGDTGELFF. Here the CDR3 DNA reads TGTGCCGTGGACGGAGACACCGGGGAGCTGTTTTTT.

This clonotype was seen many times. This chain connects TRBV29-1 to TRBJ1-1; D not certain. This CDR3 is 14 amino acids long. CDR1 and CDR2 (germline): SQVTM, ANQGSEA. Trimming stripped 5 bases from V and 1 base from J, with 14 bases between. The CDR3 coding sequence is TGCAGCGTTAAGGTTCTCTCTGGGAACACTGAAGCTTTCTTT. Amino acids: CSVKVLSGNTEAFF.

In its sample, this clonotype was seen once. The chain joins TRBV6-1 to TRBJ1-1; no clear D. The ends were cut back, 7 bases at V and 1 base at J, with 13 bases in the middle. The CDR3 is 14 amino acids. Per germline, CDR1 MNHNS and CDR2 SASEGT. This chain's CDR3 is CASTLGWGNTEAFF. The CDR3 DNA is TGTGCCAGCACACTGGGTTGGGGGAACACTGAAGCTTTCTTT.

This clonotype has ten or more counts. The chain has TRBV11-2 and TRBJ2-7; 14 nucleotides agree with TRBD2. Trimming took 2 bases from V and 6 from J; bases not matched to a gene: 6. Germline CDR1 reads SGHAT; CDR2 reads FQNNGV. CDR3 length: 16 amino acids. CDR3 sequence reads: CASSLRLAGGPSEQYF. Written as DNA, the CDR3 is TGTGCCAGCAGCTTAAGACTAGCGGGAGGGCCCAGCGAGCAGTACTTC. The variable domain in full, with the rest retrieved from reference TRBV11-2 and TRBJ2-7, is EAGVAQSPRYKIIEKRQSVAFWCNPISGHATLYWYQQILGQGPKLLIQFQNNGVVDDSQLPKDRFSAERLKGVDSTLKIQPAKLEDSAVYLCASSLRLAGGPSEQYFGPGTRLTVT.

This clonotype came up many times. The chain is built from TRBV12-3 or TRBV12-4 and TRBJ1-1; a weak D match, TRBD1 (5 bases). The CDR3 is 15 amino acids. V dropped 7 bases and J dropped 4 bases, with 19 bases sitting between them. The CDR3 DNA is TGTGCCAGCACCCTTCGTCGCATGGGGGGCACTGAAGCTTTCTTT. Its translation is CASTLRRMGGTEAFF.

The J gene is TRBJ2-7, the V gene TRBV2; 10 bases match TRBD2. There are 16 residues in the CDR3. V lost 6 bases and J lost 3; bases outside the gene matches: 11. The V gene's germline CDR1 is SNHLY and CDR2 FYNNEI. The DNA for the CDR3 is TGTGCCAGCAGCCAAGAAAGGGCTAGCGGGGGCTACGAGCAGTACTTC. It codes for CASSQERASGGYEQYF.

Points on this clonotype: The junction shows a germline mismatch at one end, possibly a read error. The chain has TRBV2 and TRBJ1-6, with 7 bases fitting TRBD1. There are 17 residues in the CDR3. The germline gives CDR1 SNHLY, CDR2 FYNNEI. The CDR3 sequence: CSSRKRQGIWYNSPLHF. CDR3 nucleotides: TGTTCCAGCAGAAAAAGACAGGGTATCTGGTATAATTCACCCCTTCACTTT.